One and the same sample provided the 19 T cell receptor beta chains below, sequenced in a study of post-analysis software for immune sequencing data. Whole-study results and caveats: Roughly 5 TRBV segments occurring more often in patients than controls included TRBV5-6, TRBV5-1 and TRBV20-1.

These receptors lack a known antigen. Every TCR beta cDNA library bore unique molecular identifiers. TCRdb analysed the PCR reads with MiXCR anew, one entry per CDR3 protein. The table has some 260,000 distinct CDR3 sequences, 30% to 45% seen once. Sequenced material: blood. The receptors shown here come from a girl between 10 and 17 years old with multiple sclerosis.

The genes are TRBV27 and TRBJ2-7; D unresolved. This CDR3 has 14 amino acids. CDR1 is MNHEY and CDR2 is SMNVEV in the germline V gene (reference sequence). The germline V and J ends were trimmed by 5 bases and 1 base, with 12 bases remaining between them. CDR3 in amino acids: CASSRKSSSYEQYF. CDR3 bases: TGTGCCAGCAGTAGGAAATCTTCGTCCTACGAGCAGTACTTC.

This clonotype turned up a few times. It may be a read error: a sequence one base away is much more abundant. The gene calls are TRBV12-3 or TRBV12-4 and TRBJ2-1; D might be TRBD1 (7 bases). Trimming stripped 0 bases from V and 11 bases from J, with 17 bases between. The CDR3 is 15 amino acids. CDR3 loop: CASSLARGQLNKQFF. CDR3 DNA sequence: TGTGCCAGCAGTTTAGCGCGGGGACAGTTGAATAAGCAGTTCTTC.

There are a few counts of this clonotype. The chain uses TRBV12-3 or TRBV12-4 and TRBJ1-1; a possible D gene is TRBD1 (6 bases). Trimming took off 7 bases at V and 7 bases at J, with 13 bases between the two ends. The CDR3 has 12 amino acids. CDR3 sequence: CASTRTENEAFF. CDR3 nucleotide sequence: TGTGCCAGCACCAGGACAGAGAATGAAGCTTTCTTT.

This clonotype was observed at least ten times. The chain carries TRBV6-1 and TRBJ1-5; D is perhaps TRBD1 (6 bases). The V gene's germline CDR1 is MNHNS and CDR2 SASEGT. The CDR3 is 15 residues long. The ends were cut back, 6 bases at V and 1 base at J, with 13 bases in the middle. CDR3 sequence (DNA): TGTGCCAGCAGCTTCAGGGGAGAAAGCAATCAGCCCCAGCATTTT. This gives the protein CASSFRGESNQPQHF.

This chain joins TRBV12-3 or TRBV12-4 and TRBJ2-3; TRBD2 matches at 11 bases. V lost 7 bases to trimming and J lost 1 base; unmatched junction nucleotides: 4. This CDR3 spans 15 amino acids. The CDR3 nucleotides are TGTGCCAGCACCCTGACTAGCGGGGGCACAGATACGCAGTATTTT. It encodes CASTLTSGGTDTQYF.

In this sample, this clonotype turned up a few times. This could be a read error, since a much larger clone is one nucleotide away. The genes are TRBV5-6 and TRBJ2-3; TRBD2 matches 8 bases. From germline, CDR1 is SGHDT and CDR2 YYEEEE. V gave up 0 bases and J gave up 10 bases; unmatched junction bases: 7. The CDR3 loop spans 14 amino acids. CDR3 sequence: CASSLGLARDAQYF. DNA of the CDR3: TGTGCCAGCAGCTTGGGACTAGCGCGGGATGCGCAGTATTTT.

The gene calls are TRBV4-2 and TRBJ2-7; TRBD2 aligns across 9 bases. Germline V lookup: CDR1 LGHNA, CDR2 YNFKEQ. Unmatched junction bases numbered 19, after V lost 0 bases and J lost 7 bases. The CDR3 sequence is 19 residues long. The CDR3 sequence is CASSQDRGSGSILNLEQYF. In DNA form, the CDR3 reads TGTGCCAGCAGCCAAGATCGGGGTAGCGGGAGTATTCTAAATTTGGAGCAGTACTTC.

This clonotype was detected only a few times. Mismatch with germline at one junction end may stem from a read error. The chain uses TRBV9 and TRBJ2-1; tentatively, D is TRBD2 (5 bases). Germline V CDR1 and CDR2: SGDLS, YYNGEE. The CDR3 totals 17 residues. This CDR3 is CAGSVDSGSASYNEQFF. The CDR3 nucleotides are TGTGCCGGCAGCGTAGATAGTGGGAGTGCTTCTTACAATGAGCAGTTCTTC.

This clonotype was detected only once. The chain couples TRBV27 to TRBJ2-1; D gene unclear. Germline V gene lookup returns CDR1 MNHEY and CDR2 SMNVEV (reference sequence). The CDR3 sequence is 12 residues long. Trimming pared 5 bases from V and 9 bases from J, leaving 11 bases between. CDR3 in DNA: TGTGCCAGCAGTCTAACCTGGGGTGAGCAGTTCTTC. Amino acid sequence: CASSLTWGEQFF.

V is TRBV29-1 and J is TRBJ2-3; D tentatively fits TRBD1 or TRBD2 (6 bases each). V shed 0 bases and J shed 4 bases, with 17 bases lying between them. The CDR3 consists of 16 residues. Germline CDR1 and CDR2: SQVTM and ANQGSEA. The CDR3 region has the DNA TGCAGCGTTGAAGATCGGGCGAGGGGGGTATCAGATACGCAGTATTTT. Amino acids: CSVEDRARGVSDTQYF.

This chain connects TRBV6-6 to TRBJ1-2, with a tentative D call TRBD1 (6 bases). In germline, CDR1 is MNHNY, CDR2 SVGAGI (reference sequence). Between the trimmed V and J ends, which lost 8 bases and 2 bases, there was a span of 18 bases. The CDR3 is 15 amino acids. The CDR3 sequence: CASGDTGRVNYGYTF. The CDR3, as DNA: TGTGCCAGCGGGGACACGGGGCGAGTAAACTATGGCTACACCTTC.

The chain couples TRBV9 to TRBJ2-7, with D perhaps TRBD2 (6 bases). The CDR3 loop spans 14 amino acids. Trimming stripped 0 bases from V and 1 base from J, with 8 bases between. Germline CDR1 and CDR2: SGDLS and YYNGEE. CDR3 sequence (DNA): TGTGCCAGCAGCGTAGCTAGCGAGTCCTACGAGCAGTACTTC. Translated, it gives CASSVASESYEQYF.

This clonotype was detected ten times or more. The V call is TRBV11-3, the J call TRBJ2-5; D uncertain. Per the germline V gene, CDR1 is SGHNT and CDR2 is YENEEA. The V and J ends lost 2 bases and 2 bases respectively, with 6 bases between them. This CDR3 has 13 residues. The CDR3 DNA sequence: TGTGCCAGCAGCTTAAATGGGCAAGAGACCCAGTACTTC. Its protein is CASSLNGQETQYF.

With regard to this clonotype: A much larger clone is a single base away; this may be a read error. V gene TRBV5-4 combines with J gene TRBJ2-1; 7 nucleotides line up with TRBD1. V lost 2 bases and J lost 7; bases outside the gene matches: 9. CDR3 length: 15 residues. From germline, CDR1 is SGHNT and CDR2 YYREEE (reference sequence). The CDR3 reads CASSLQGSFVNEQFF. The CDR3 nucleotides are TGTGCCAGCAGCTTACAGGGGTCGTTTGTTAATGAGCAGTTCTTC.

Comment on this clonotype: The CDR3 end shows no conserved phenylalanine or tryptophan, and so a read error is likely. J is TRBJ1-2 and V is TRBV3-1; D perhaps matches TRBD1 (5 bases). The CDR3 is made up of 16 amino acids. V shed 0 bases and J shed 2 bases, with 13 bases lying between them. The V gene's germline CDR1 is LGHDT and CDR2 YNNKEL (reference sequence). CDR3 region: CASSQDPKGLNYGYTC. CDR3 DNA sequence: TGTGCCAGCAGCCAAGACCCCAAGGGACTGAACTATGGCTACACCTGC.

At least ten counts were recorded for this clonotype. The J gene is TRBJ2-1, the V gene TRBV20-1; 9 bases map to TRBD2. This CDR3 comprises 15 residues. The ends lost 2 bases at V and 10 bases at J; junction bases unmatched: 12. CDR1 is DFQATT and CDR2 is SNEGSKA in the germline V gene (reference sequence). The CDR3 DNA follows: TGCAGTGCTAGAAGGGCTAGCGGGATGTCGGGCGAGCAGTTCTTC. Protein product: CSARRASGMSGEQFF.

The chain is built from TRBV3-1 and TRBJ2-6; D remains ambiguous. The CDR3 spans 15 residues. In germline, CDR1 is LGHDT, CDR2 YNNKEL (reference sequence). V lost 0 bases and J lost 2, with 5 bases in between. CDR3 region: CASSQDGAGANVLTF. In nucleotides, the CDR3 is TGTGCCAGCAGCCAAGATGGGGCTGGGGCCAACGTCCTGACTTTC.

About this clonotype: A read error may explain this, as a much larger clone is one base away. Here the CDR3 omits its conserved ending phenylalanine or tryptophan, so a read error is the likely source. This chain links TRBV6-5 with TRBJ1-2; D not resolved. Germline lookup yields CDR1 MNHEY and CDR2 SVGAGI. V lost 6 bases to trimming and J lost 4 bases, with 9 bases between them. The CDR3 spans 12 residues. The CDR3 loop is CASRTTSYGYTV. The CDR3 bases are TGTGCCAGCAGGACGACGAGCTATGGCTACACCGTC.

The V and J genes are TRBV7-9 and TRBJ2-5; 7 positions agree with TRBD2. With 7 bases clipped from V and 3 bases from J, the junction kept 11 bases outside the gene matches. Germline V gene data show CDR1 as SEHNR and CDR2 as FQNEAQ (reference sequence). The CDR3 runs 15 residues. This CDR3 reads CASTRASGGEETQYF. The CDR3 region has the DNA TGTGCCAGCACCCGGGCTAGCGGAGGAGAAGAGACCCAGTACTTC.